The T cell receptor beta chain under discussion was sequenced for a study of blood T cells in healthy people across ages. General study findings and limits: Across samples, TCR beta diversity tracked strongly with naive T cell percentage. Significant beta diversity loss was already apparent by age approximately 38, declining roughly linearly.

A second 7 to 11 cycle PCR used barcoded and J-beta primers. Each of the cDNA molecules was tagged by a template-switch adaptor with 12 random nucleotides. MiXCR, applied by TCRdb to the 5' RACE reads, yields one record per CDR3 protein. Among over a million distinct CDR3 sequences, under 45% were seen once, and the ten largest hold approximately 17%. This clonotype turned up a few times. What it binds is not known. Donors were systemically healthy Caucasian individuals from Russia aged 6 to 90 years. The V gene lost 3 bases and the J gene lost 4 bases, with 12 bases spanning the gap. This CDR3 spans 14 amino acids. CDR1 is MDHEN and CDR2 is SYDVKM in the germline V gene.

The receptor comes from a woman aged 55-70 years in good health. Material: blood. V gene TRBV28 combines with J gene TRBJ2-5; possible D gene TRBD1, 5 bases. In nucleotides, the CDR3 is TGTGCCAGCAGTTTTAGTGTGGGGCCAGAGACCCAGTACTTC. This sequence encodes CASSFSVGPETQYF.